The 18 T cell receptor beta chains in this list originate from one sample, sequenced in a study of cytomegalovirus exposure and HLA in healthy donors. The PCR used 60 Vbeta and 13 Jbeta primers. Some clones are missing from TCRdb's copy, which holds only in-frame ones; the method was immunoSEQ multiplex PCR. The table includes roughly 120,000 clones, roughly two thirds detected once. The source material was PBMCs. All receptors come from a man in his thirties or forties in good health and CMV-seropositive.

This clone has only one observation. The V and J genes are TRBV4-2 and TRBJ2-7; 10 nucleotides align to TRBD1. Germline V lookup: CDR1 LGHNA, CDR2 YNFKEQ. After removal of 4 bases from V and 3 bases from J, the junction contained 6 bases not matched to a gene. This CDR3 comprises 15 residues. This CDR3 is CASSLTGTGDYEQYF. The CDR3, as DNA: TGTGCCAGCAGCCTCACCGGGACAGGGGACTACGAGCAGTACTTC.

The chain combines TRBV5-1 with TRBJ2-2, with TRBD2 identical over 12 bases. The germline V gene encodes CDR1 SGHRS and CDR2 YFSETQ. V gave up 1 base and J gave up 3 bases; unmatched junction bases: 4. The CDR3 sequence is 17 residues long. Here the CDR3 reads CASSLWLAGGYTGELFF. The DNA of the CDR3 is TGCGCCAGCAGCTTGTGGCTAGCGGGAGGGTACACCGGGGAGCTGTTTTTT. The full variable domain, rest sourced from reference TRBV5-1 and TRBJ2-2, is KAGVTQTPRYLIKTRGQQVTLSCSPISGHRSVSWYQQTPGQGLQFLFEYFSETQRNKGNFPGRFSGRQFSNSRSEMNVSTLELGDSALYLCASSLWLAGGYTGELFFGEGSRLTVL.

The gene calls are TRBV5-1 and TRBJ2-7; 11 bases are a match to TRBD1. The CDR3 runs 15 residues. The J segment lost 7 bases and the V segment lost 4 bases, leaving 10 bases of the junction unmatched. Looked up from germline, CDR1 is SGHRS and CDR2 is YFSETQ. The CDR3 protein is CASSRGQGAIWEQYF. DNA for the CDR3: TGCGCCAGCAGCCGCGGACAGGGGGCGATTTGGGAGCAGTACTTC. The whole variable domain, remainder taken from reference TRBV5-1 and TRBJ2-7, is KAGVTQTPRYLIKTRGQQVTLSCSPISGHRSVSWYQQTPGQGLQFLFEYFSETQRNKGNFPGRFSGRQFSNSRSEMNVSTLELGDSALYLCASSRGQGAIWEQYFGPGTRLTVT.

A few counts support this clone. The V gene is TRBV27, the J gene TRBJ2-7; TRBD2 aligns across 9 bases. CDR1 is MNHEY, CDR2 SMNVEV, per germline (reference sequence). J gave up 2 bases and V 8 bases, and 4 bases lay outside the gene matches. This CDR3 contains 13 residues. The CDR3 DNA reads TGTGCCAGCTCCGTAGCGGGAGCCTACGAGCAGTACTTC. This gives the protein CASSVAGAYEQYF.

This sequence joins TRBV19 and TRBJ1-1; unclear D gene. Trimming pared 5 bases from V and 1 base from J, leaving 8 bases between. This CDR3 is built from 13 residues. Germline CDR1 LNHDA, CDR2 SQIVND (reference sequence). The CDR3 DNA reads TGTGCCAGTAGTTCAACAGAGAACACTGAAGCTTTCTTT. Residues: CASSSTENTEAFF.

This rearrangement joins TRBV10-3 to TRBJ2-3; 9 positions match TRBD2. Germline V gene lookup returns CDR1 ENHRY and CDR2 SYGVKD. The CDR3 is made up of 17 amino acids. Unmatched junction bases numbered 15, after V lost 6 bases and J lost 5 bases. CDR3 DNA: TGTGCCATCAGGGGCTGGCGGTCTAGCGGGGCCAGAGATACGCAGTATTTT. This encodes CAIRGWRSSGARDTQYF.

The gene calls are TRBV19 and TRBJ2-7; D is perhaps TRBD2 (6 bases). V was clipped by 5 bases and J by 3 bases, with 17 bases between them. The V gene's germline CDR1 is LNHDA and CDR2 SQIVND (reference sequence). The CDR3 contains 15 residues. CDR3 in DNA: TGTGCCAGTAGTGTCCGGGACGGGAGCTTCTACGAGCAGTACTTC. It translates to CASSVRDGSFYEQYF.

The rearrangement links TRBV6-6 to TRBJ2-2; possibly TRBD1 for D (5 bases). Germline V gene lookup returns CDR1 MNHNY and CDR2 SVGAGI (reference sequence). V shed 6 bases and J shed 4 bases, with 15 bases lying between them. CDR3 length: 15 amino acids. CDR3 coding DNA: TGTGCCAGCAGCCAGACAGACCGCGGCACCGGGGAGCTGTTTTTT. This encodes CASSQTDRGTGELFF.

This clone was detected a few times. This rearrangement joins TRBV15 to TRBJ1-3, with 8 positions matching TRBD1. Germline lookup yields CDR1 LNHNV and CDR2 YYDKDF (reference sequence). V lost 2 bases, J lost 4 bases, and 1 base stayed unmatched. The CDR3 is 14 residues long. CDR3 loop: CATSRSGGGNTIYF. CDR3 nucleotide sequence: TGTGCCACCAGCAGATCAGGGGGCGGAAACACCATATATTTT. The full variable domain, its missing parts supplied by reference TRBV15 and TRBJ1-3, is DAMVIQNPRYQVTQFGKPVTLSCSQTLNHNVMYWYQQKSSQAPKLLFHYYDKDFNNEADTPDNFQSRRPNTSFCFLDIRSPGLGDTAMYLCATSRSGGGNTIYFGEGSWLTVV.

The V gene is TRBV7-6, the J gene TRBJ2-7; TRBD1 aligns across 7 bases. Germline V gene lookup returns CDR1 SGHVS and CDR2 FNYEAQ. The junction had 4 bases not matched to a gene; V was cut back by 4 bases and J by 4 bases. CDR3 size: 13 residues. The CDR3 here is CASSSQQGYEQYF. DNA for the CDR3: TGTGCCAGCAGCTCCCAACAGGGGTACGAGCAGTACTTC.

The gene calls are TRBV5-4 and TRBJ2-1; D call uncertain. V was shortened by 2 bases and J by 4 bases, with 13 bases between the two germline ends. This CDR3 is 15 amino acids long. Germline V lookup: CDR1 SGHNT, CDR2 YYREEE (reference sequence). This CDR3 is CASSLNRGQYNEQFF. CDR3 sequence (DNA): TGTGCCAGCAGCTTAAATAGAGGCCAATACAATGAGCAGTTCTTC.

The V and J genes are TRBV4-2 and TRBJ2-7, with 7 bases identical to TRBD2. Germline V gene data show CDR1 as LGHNA and CDR2 as YNFKEQ. The CDR3 spans 14 residues. V gave up 1 base and J gave up 3 bases; unmatched junction bases: 3. The CDR3 region has the DNA TGTGCCAGCAGCCAAGGCTGGGGGGGCTACGAGCAGTACTTC. Amino acid sequence: CASSQGWGGYEQYF.

In this sample, this clone turned up once. V is TRBV20-1 and J is TRBJ1-2; D is unresolved. This CDR3 spans 11 amino acids. With 5 bases removed from V and 0 bases from J, the gap between germline ends came to 4 bases. Germline V CDR1 and CDR2: DFQATT, SNEGSKA (reference sequence). The CDR3 bases are TGCAGTGCTTCGTCTAACTATGGCTACACCTTC. This encodes CSASSNYGYTF.

The sample holds one count of this clone. The junction shows a germline mismatch at one end, possibly a read error. This chain links TRBV9 with TRBJ2-3; D is perhaps TRBD2 (5 bases). The CDR3 spans 16 residues. Germline V gives CDR1 SGDLS, CDR2 YYNGEE. CDR3: CASTPGERPSRDTQYF. The CDR3 region has the DNA TGTGCCAGCACCCCCGGCGAGCGGCCAAGCAGAGATACGCAGTATTTT.

The chain combines TRBV5-6 with TRBJ2-4, with D possibly TRBD2 on 6 matching bases. The CDR3 spans 14 residues. Per the germline V gene, CDR1 is SGHDT and CDR2 is YYEEEE. V was cut by 4 bases and J by 9 bases, with 17 bases left in between. CDR3 nucleotides: TGTGCCAGCAGCCTGACACGGGACGGGGGCATTCAGTACTTC. It yields the protein CASSLTRDGGIQYF.

The rearrangement uses TRBV5-1 and TRBJ2-2; the D is unclear. V was trimmed by 0 bases and J by 2 bases, leaving 5 bases between them. This CDR3 is built from 14 residues. Germline-derived CDR1 and CDR2 are SGHRS and YFSETQ. CDR3 nucleotide sequence: TGCGCCAGCAGCTTGGTACAAAACACCGGGGAGCTGTTTTTT. This translates into CASSLVQNTGELFF.

A few counts support this clone. J is TRBJ2-7 and V is TRBV4-2; 11 bases fit TRBD2. Germline values: CDR1 LGHNA, CDR2 YNFKEQ. V gave up 3 bases and J gave up 3 bases; unmatched junction bases: 7. The CDR3 runs to 16 residues. The CDR3 reads CASSQGLAGGYYEQYF. Written as DNA, the CDR3 is TGTGCCAGCAGCCAGGGCTTAGCGGGAGGGTACTACGAGCAGTACTTC.

This clone has at least ten counts. The chain is built from TRBV6-6 and TRBJ2-7; 8 bases are a match to TRBD1. The CDR3 is 15 residues long. CDR1 and CDR2 (germline): MNHNY, SVGAGI (reference sequence). The V and J ends lost 4 bases and 3 bases, in that order; junction bases with no gene match: 8. CDR3 in amino acids: CASSSRTGKVYEQYF. The CDR3 bases are TGTGCCAGCAGTTCTAGGACAGGGAAGGTCTACGAGCAGTACTTC.